What follows is one T cell receptor (beta chain) and its context. In this sample, this clone turned up a few times. Its antigen remains undetermined. No much larger clone exists at a distance of one base, and base qualities are not known. In total, approximately 700 healthy bone marrow donors made up the cohort. At the time of sampling, all cohort members were nominally healthy, though unrecorded immune exposures were likely present. The donor tested CMV seronegative and was one of the 352 seronegative cohort members. A peripheral blood sample was collected from each donor, and TCR beta sequencing was performed on peripheral blood mononuclear cells. The Qiagen DNeasy Blood Extraction Kit was used to extract genomic DNA from the blood cell samples. The data originate from a study of cytomegalovirus exposure and HLA in healthy donors (dated by TCRdb to 2016 to 2017). Describing the broader study: An earlier analysis of roughly 630 of the donors reported 250 to 350 Gb of sequence data and 117 million unique TCR beta sequences from approximately 180 million T cells. An early release that covered about 600 HLA-typed donors contained approximately 300 gigabases of sequencing data and tens of millions of unique TCR sequences. Of the roughly 410 genotyped donors, 75% to 85% were placed in the genetic ancestry cluster associated with self-reported Caucasian donors. The study was designed to test whether signatures of past pathogen exposure could be identified by cataloging public T cell receptors. Using immunosequencing, the study profiled T cell repertoires from approximately 700 subjects and related those repertoires to cytomegalovirus serostatus. A separate validation cohort of approximately 120 different subjects was used in addition to the roughly 670-subject first cohort. To predict cytomegalovirus infection status, the study brought together high-throughput TCR immunosequencing, statistical association of individual TCRs with disease status, and machine learning. A later analysis re-examined previously published TCR beta repertoires from around 670 donors and added high-resolution HLA genotyping to investigate patterns of TCR occurrence. Rather than drawing on any new phenotypic data, the later analysis identified candidate immune exposures from TCR beta sequences and the way those sequences occurred across donors. An earlier analysis of around 640 of the donors used high-throughput TCR beta sequencing to judge whether each TCR beta V gene segment behaved as functional or pseudogenic. Donor age, sex, ethnicity and CMV serostatus were compiled alongside the repertoire data. Genome-wide SNP genotypes for about 65% of the roughly 700 donors were used in a later genetic analysis, which treated that subset as a discovery cohort. All discovery cohort repertoires had been generated using a single sequencing platform. HLA typing covered class I and class II loci at four-digit resolution. The number of typed donors differed by locus: about 620-640 for A, B, C, DRB1 and DQB1; some 500 for DQA1; over 600 for DPA1; and roughly 450 for DPB1. Because of strong linkage in the cohort, roughly five DR-DQ haplotypes were treated as single units for association and clustering. Among some 400 genotyped donors of the cohort, an average of around 240,000 unique TCR beta nucleotide sequences were sequenced per donor, about a sixth of them non-productive.

To prepare the library, the immunoSEQ multiplex PCR assay was applied. For the multiplex PCR, a mixture combining 60 forward primers for TCR Vbeta segments and 13 reverse primers for TCR Jbeta segments was used. The CDR3 region of rearranged TCR beta genes was amplified from genomic DNA by a multiplex PCR assay. On the Illumina HiSeq System, the amplified TCR beta libraries were sequenced as 87-base-pair reads. From the authors' description of their analysis: Across the 670 or so repertoires, a later analysis counted tens of millions of unique TCR beta chains, 8.5 million to 12 million of which were shared by at least two donors. A nearest-neighbor algorithm error-corrected the raw reads and collapsed the reads into unique sequences, merging closely related sequences to remove PCR and sequencing errors. Alignment of CDR3 sequences to IMGT reference sequences was used to assign V, D and J gene segments. Each retained sequence needed at least a six-nucleotide match to both a V gene segment and a J gene segment. Rearrangements were called productive when the CDR3 lacked stop codons and stayed in frame with V and J; all others were non-productive. Following IMGT convention, CDR3 was defined as the stretch from the second conserved V-encoded cysteine to the conserved J-encoded phenylalanine. In an earlier analysis of roughly 610 of the donors, sequences lacking an unambiguous match to a single V gene segment were excluded. In an earlier analysis of more than 500 of the donors, a V segment was called functional when productive rearrangements were above 56.7%, and segregating when the standard deviation between donors exceeded 5%. A statistical classification framework was developed to diagnose cytomegalovirus status using the catalog of TCR beta chain sequences. A later analysis assigned V and J genes by comparing TCR nucleotide sequences with IMGT/GENE-DB human TR gene sequences. The TCRdist pipeline was used in a later analysis to assign CDR3 sequences and most-parsimonious VDJ recombination scenarios. In a later analysis, every TCR beta chain was defined by the combination of its CDR3 amino acid sequence and its V-gene family, and reads without a unique V-gene family were dropped. As a way to deal with suspected cross-contamination and a sequencing artifact, a later analysis dropped over 550 nucleotide sequences that were highly shared and had low generation probability. In a later analysis, a clonal expansion index was calculated for each public chain from normalized within-repertoire ranks of inferred template counts. In a later analysis, generation probabilities were computed using a VDJ recombination model fitted to out-of-frame rearrangements, and the results were checked against IGoR. A later analysis scored TCR-TCR, TCR-HLA and TCR-CMV co-occurrence with hypergeometric tests, applying a repertoire-size bias correction to TCR pairs. A later analysis estimated false discovery rates by permuting HLA or CMV assignments 20 times. A later analysis grouped co-occurring TCRs with DBSCAN, adding TCRdist sequence similarity when clustering within HLA-allele-positive subsets. Co-occurrence clustering excluded repertoires with fewer than 30,000 or more than 120,000 public chains, plus five with anomalous nucleotide sharing. TCRdb's version of the immuneACCESS table is confined to in-frame rearrangements and falls short of the full clone set. An unresolved V gene accounts for under half of the shortfall where checked; the remainder is of unknown origin. V and J calls and clone size are those listed in that table; D and trimming were worked out from the DNA. The sample contains more than 150,000 clones, about three quarters of them found a single time. The ten largest account for about 1.5% of the sample.

According to the germline V gene (reference sequence), CDR1 reads GTSNPN and CDR2 reads SVGIG. V ends up 1 base short and J 0 bases short, with an unmatched junction base count of 5. Its CDR3 holds 17 amino acids, cysteine through phenylalanine. This entry keeps only the CDR3 DNA: 51 bases, framed from base 1. Points the paper makes about the study in general: Because HLA typing was unavailable for some donors at each locus, only the typed subset was used in association tests. Some IMGT-functional V segments, including TRBV6-2 and TRBV6-3, could not be distinguished by the 87-base-pair reads and were therefore excluded. Sequencing depth was assumed to be roughly uniform across donors in the presence/absence analyses, though that assumption may not hold. In a later analysis, the rate of TCR association differed among HLA loci, with DRB1 alleles having the most associated TCRs and HLA-C alleles having the fewest. A later genetic analysis associated a missense DCLRE1C variant with V-gene and J-gene trimming of TCR beta chains, and an independent cohort replicated the association. In a later genetic analysis, fewer N-insertions in productive TCRs were reported among donors in an Asian-associated ancestry cluster than the roughly 700-donor mean. Assigning TCR associations to individual alleles was difficult when HLA alleles, especially DR and DQ, strongly co-occurred. Broadly in line with IMGT annotations, most TCR beta V segments showed up in productive rearrangements about 90% or about 30% of the time in an earlier analysis of several hundred of the donors. A total of 150 to 200 TCR beta chains were listed by the study as associated with cytomegalovirus. A few of the identified cytomegalovirus-associated TCR beta chains were confirmed in vitro to be specific for cytomegalovirus antigens. Specific HLA alleles were associated with 15,000 to 20,000 TCR beta sequences at a false discovery rate of 0.05 in a later analysis. Linkage disequilibrium might explain the correlated functional status among segregating V segments, but an unknown experimental factor could not be ruled out. A later analysis found that HLA-associated TCR beta chains were more clonally expanded and had lower generation probabilities than equally common non-associated chains. Only TCR beta chains were sequenced in this cohort, and the absence of alpha or paired-chain data limited detectable features. The authors suggested that the approach could potentially be generalized to other disease states and immunological phenotypes. According to a later analysis, most CMV-associated TCR beta chains appeared to be HLA-restricted, and the HLA associations seemed to be driven largely by CMV exposure. The sequencing pipeline was judged likely to have produced a cluster of highly shared sequence variants as a technical artifact. Most TCR sequences were observed very rarely across donors, whereas some public TCRs were present in many individuals. CMV serostatus was the only immune exposure information available for the cohort. In a later analysis, several top co-occurrence clusters were reported to appear linked to parvovirus B19, influenza, CMV and Epstein-Barr virus. A further reported finding was that TCR beta sequences accurately predicted the HLA-A and HLA-B alleles for most subjects in the first cohort. The classifier was reported to diagnose cytomegalovirus status with high specificity and sensitivity in both the original cohort and the validation cohort. Because counts were too low, seventeen rarely observed V segments, including chromosome 9 orphons, were excluded from the earlier analysis of around 640 of the donors.

This chain joins TRBV30 to TRBJ2-1; TRBD2 matches 11 bases in the middle. This TCR was recovered from a man younger than 35 in good health and CMV-seronegative. The material sequenced was PBMCs. The CDR3 has the sequence CAWSGRGTSGSYNEQFF. The nucleotide sequence is given as TGTGCCTGGAGTGGGCGCGGGACTAGCGGCTCCTACAATGAGCAGTTCTTC. The full variable domain, with segments outside the CDR3 supplied by the reference TRBV30 and TRBJ2-1 proteins, appears as SQTIHQWPATLVQPVGSPLSLECTVEGTSNPNLYWYRQAAGRGLQLLFYSVGIGQISSEVPQNLSASRPQDRQFILSSKKLLLSDSGFYLCAWSGRGTSGSYNEQFFGPGTRLTVL.